A single sample is the source of the 17 T cell receptor beta chains below, sequenced in a study of T cells in women clearing cervical HPV infection. Sequencing used immunoSEQ multiplex PCR; TCRdb keeps in-frame clones, though not all of them. The sample data list some 23,000 clones. The material sequenced was blood buffy coat. The receptors shown here come from a woman between 18 and 70 years old with a cervical HPV16 infection that either progressed to CIN3+ or cleared (not recorded which).

In regard to this clone: The read ends 3 residues before the CDR3 terminus; that terminus is restored from the germline J gene. The chain combines TRBV29-1 with TRBJ1-5, with a possible D match to TRBD1 (5 bases). CDR1 SQVTM and CDR2 ANQGSEA come from the germline V gene. CDR3 length: 13 residues. V shed 4 bases and J shed 6 bases, with 13 bases lying between them. The CDR3 bases that were read are TGCAGCGTTGGGGCAGGGAGGAGTCAGCCC. This translates into CSVGAGRSQP. In full, the CDR3 is CSVGAGRSQPQHF.

Concerning this clone itself: The read falls 3 residues short of the CDR3 end, and the missing part is taken from the germline J gene. V is TRBV5-1 and J is TRBJ2-7, with a weak D call TRBD1 (5 bases). Per germline, CDR1 SGHRS and CDR2 YFSETQ. CDR3 size: 16 residues. Trimming took 3 bases from V and 0 from J, leaving 16 bases between them. The DNA read from the CDR3 is TGCGCCAGCAGCTCGGACGACAGACTGAGCTCCTACGAG. Amino acid sequence: CASSSDDRLSSYE. The full-length CDR3 reads as CASSSDDRLSSYEQYF.

In regard to this clone: The CDR3 goes on 3 residues after the read ends, and that part is filled in from the germline J gene. This chain links TRBV7-7 with TRBJ2-5; D possibly corresponds to TRBD2 (6 bases). Looked up from germline, CDR1 is SSHAT and CDR2 is FNYEAQ (reference sequence). V was cut by 5 bases and J by 0 bases, with 7 bases left in between. The CDR3 covers 13 residues. CDR3 residues: CASSRGNQETQYF. The CDR3 bases that were read are TGTGCCAGCAGCCGGGGGAACCAAGAGACC.

A note on this clone: The read gets to within 3 residues of the CDR3 end, and the germline J gene fills in the rest. V is TRBV5-1 and J is TRBJ2-1; D is possibly TRBD2 (5 bases). Trimming took off 0 bases at V and 4 bases at J, with 5 bases between the two ends. There are 13 residues in the CDR3. Germline V gives CDR1 SGHRS, CDR2 YFSETQ. CDR3 region: CASSLGTYNEQFF. The DNA read from the CDR3 is TGCGCCAGCAGCTTGGGGACTTACAATGAG. Filled out from reference TRBV5-1 and TRBJ2-1, the complete variable domain reads KAGVTQTPRYLIKTRGQQVTLSCSPISGHRSVSWYQQTPGQGLQFLFEYFSETQRNKGNFPGRFSGRQFSNSRSEMNVSTLELGDSALYLCASSLGTYNEQFFGPGTRLTVL.

A word on this clone: The read gets to within 3 residues of the CDR3 end, and the germline J gene fills in the rest. J is TRBJ1-4 and V is TRBV5-6, with D perhaps TRBD1 (5 bases). The CDR3 sequence is 15 residues long. Germline V gives CDR1 SGHDT, CDR2 YYEEEE. CDR3 residues: CASSFLNSGANVLFF. CDR3 DNA (partial): TGTGCCAGCAGCTTTTTGAACTCTGGGGCCAACGTA.

Comment on this clone: The read ends 3 residues before the CDR3 terminus; that terminus is restored from the germline J gene. J is TRBJ2-7 and V is TRBV10-2, with D possibly TRBD1 on 6 matching bases. This CDR3 region has 11 residues. Deletions cut 8 bases from V and 4 bases from J, with 9 bases between. CDR1 and CDR2 from the germline V gene are WSHSY and SAAADI. The CDR3 here is CASGQIYEQYF. The part of the CDR3 DNA that was read is TGCGCCAGCGGACAGATTTACGAG.

To note about this clone: Coverage ceases 3 residues before the CDR3 finishes, and the germline J gene fills in the end. The genes are TRBV20-1 and TRBJ2-3, with 9 bases lining up with TRBD1. Per germline, CDR1 DFQATT and CDR2 SNEGSKA (reference sequence). This CDR3 is built from 14 residues. V dropped 6 bases and J dropped 6; count of bases not matched to a gene: 10. CDR3 DNA (partial): TGCAGTGCGCAACCGGGACAGGGAGGCGATACG. It yields the protein CSAQPGQGGDT. The whole CDR3 protein reads CSAQPGQGGDTQYF.

With regard to this clone: The observed sequence ends 3 residues before the CDR3 terminus, with the missing tail filled in from the germline J gene. The rearrangement links TRBV7-2 to TRBJ1-5, with 7 bases that match TRBD1. The CDR3 consists of 13 residues. Germline V lookup: CDR1 SGHTA, CDR2 FQGNSA. J lost 4 bases, V lost 5 bases, and 2 bases had no gene match. The CDR3 loop is CASSRQGNQPQHF. The sequenced CDR3 bases are TGTGCCAGCAGCCGACAGGGAAATCAGCCC. Supplemented by reference TRBV7-2 and TRBJ1-5, the full variable domain reads GAGVSQSPSNKVTEKGKDVELRCDPISGHTALYWYRQSLGQGLEFLIYFQGNSAPDKSGLPSDRFSAERTGGSVSTLTIQRTQQEDSAVYLCASSRQGNQPQHFGDGTRLSIL.

On this clone itself: The CDR3 end lies 3 residues beyond the end of the read and is filled in from the germline J gene. This specimen includes other DNA sequences encoding the same CDR3. V and J are TRBV10-3 and TRBJ1-4; the match to TRBD1 covers 7 bases. The V segment lost 5 bases and the J segment 6 bases; nucleotides outside the gene matches: 15. This CDR3 is 17 amino acids long. Germline V lookup: CDR1 ENHRY, CDR2 SYGVKD. CDR3 sequence: CAISIDRVWEDDEKLFF. Partial CDR3 DNA: TGTGCCATCAGTATTGACAGGGTGTGGGAGGATGATGAAAAA.

Of note for this clone: The CDR3 end falls 3 residues outside the read, so it is completed with the germline J gene. The chain employs TRBV20-1 and TRBJ1-5, with 8 bases lining up with TRBD1. This CDR3 has 13 residues. Germline CDR1 DFQATT, CDR2 SNEGSKA (reference sequence). V lost 7 bases, J lost 5 bases, and 7 bases stayed unmatched. CDR3 DNA (partial): TGCAGTGTTAACGGACAGGGAGATCAGCCC. Amino acids: CSVNGQGDQP. The complete CDR3 reads CSVNGQGDQPQHF.

To note about this clone: The sequenced fragment ends 3 residues before the CDR3 boundary, so the rest is inferred from the germline J gene. The rearrangement uses TRBV30 and TRBJ2-5; maybe TRBD1 (6 bases). The ends were cut back, 3 bases at V and 0 bases at J, with 11 bases in the middle. The CDR3 is 14 residues long. CDR1 is GTSNPN and CDR2 is SVGIG in the germline V gene (reference sequence). CDR3: CAWSVTGYQETQYF. The CDR3 DNA, read in part, is TGTGCCTGGAGCGTTACAGGGTACCAAGAGACC.

On this clone itself: The read gets to within 3 residues of the CDR3 end, and the germline J gene fills in the rest. J is TRBJ2-4 and V is TRBV7-2; 8 bases are a match to TRBD2. The length of the CDR3 is 14 residues. From germline, CDR1 is SGHTA and CDR2 FQGNSA. The CDR3 loop is CASSLGGRGETQYF. The covered CDR3 bases are TGTGCCAGCAGCTTAGGAGGGCGGGGGGAGACT.

About this clone itself: The read gets to within 3 residues of the CDR3 end, and the germline J gene fills in the rest. The genes are TRBV7-9 and TRBJ1-4; maybe TRBD1 (5 bases). The germline CDR1 and CDR2 sequences are SEHNR and FQNEAQ (reference sequence). This CDR3 is built from 11 residues. The CDR3 bases that were read are TGTGCCAGCACCGACGCGGGGGGA. Protein product: CASTDAGG. The CDR3 in its entirety is CASTDAGGLFF.

Of note for this clone: A junction boundary mismatches the germline segment, possibly from a read error. The CDR3 goes on 3 residues after the read ends, and that part is filled in from the germline J gene. This chain links TRBV4-2 with TRBJ2-2, with 7 positions matching TRBD1. This CDR3 is built from 18 residues. The V gene's germline CDR1 is LGHNA and CDR2 YNFKEQ. CDR3 sequence: CASSQASTGTLYNSPLFF. The CDR3 bases that were read are TGCGCCAGCAGCCAAGCTTCGACAGGGACCCTATATAATTCACCG.

On this clone: The read ends 3 residues before the CDR3 terminus; that terminus is restored from the germline J gene. V and J are TRBV19 and TRBJ2-3; TRBD2 matches at 7 bases. V shed 5 bases, J shed 7 bases, and the junction held 12 bases outside the gene matches. The CDR3 has 15 residues. CDR1 is LNHDA, CDR2 SQIVND, per germline (reference sequence). Here the CDR3 reads CASSLGLSGRYTQYF. Partial CDR3 DNA: TGTGCCAGTAGTTTGGGACTATCGGGGAGATATACG.

In regard to this clone: Coverage ceases 3 residues before the CDR3 finishes, and the germline J gene fills in the end. V and J are TRBV2 and TRBJ1-5; D uncertain. There are 12 residues in the CDR3. Trimming took off 6 bases at V and 6 bases at J, with 9 bases between the two ends. Germline V CDR1 and CDR2: SNHLY, FYNNEI. CDR3 DNA, as far as it was read: TGTGCCAGCAGCCGACGGGGTCAGCCC. Translated, it gives CASSRRGQP. The whole CDR3 protein reads CASSRRGQPQHF.

A word on this clone: The read terminates 3 residues ahead of where the CDR3 ends, so the germline J gene completes it. V is TRBV20-1 and J is TRBJ1-2; 9 bases line up with TRBD1. CDR3 size: 15 residues. J was trimmed by 4 bases and V by 4 bases; bases with no gene match: 10. Germline V gives CDR1 DFQATT, CDR2 SNEGSKA (reference sequence). CDR3 sequence reads: CSAKIPGQGAYGYTF. The CDR3 DNA, read in part, is TGCAGTGCTAAGATTCCGGGACAGGGCGCCTATGGC.